This TCR beta chain comes out of a study of T cell repertoires in cytomegalovirus infection. Study at large: Recently identified HLA-C-restricted and well-studied HLA-B-restricted CMV epitopes were used. Through public TCR beta signatures, both CMV infection and matching HLA type were indicated.

This clonotype was counted a few times. The antigen remains undetermined. TCRdb reprocessed the reads via MiXCR and lists one record per CDR3 protein. The top ten hold around a quarter of the sample, which has roughly 180,000 distinct CDR3 sequences, about 22% seen once. V gave up 6 bases and J gave up 8 bases; unmatched junction bases: 18. In germline, CDR1 is SGHTA, CDR2 FQGNSA. This CDR3 has 16 residues. The V call is TRBV7-2, the J call TRBJ1-2; 7 nucleotides agree with TRBD1. Sequencing was performed on CD8+ T cells from cultured PBMCs, taken from culture after CMV antigen stimulation. The TCR comes from a human donor in good health (CMV status not recorded). Some clones in this sample may be carry-over from other donors' samples. The CDR3 sequence is CASSPGQSIIKSGYTF. The CDR3, as DNA: TGTGCCAGCAGTCCGGGACAGAGCATCATCAAATCGGGCTACACCTTC.